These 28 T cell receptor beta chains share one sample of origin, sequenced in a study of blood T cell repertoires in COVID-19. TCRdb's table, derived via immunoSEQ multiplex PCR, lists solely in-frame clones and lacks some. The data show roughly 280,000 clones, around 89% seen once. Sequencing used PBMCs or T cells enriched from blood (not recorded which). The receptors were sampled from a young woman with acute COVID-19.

The CDR3 loop is CASSLDRSSYNEQFF. The CDR3 region has the DNA TGTGCCAGCAGCTTGGACCGTAGCTCCTACAATGAGCAGTTCTTC. The chain links TRBV5-4 to TRBJ2-1; D not certain. This CDR3 comprises 15 residues. Trimming took off 0 bases at V and 0 bases at J, with 7 bases between the two ends. The V gene's germline CDR1 is SGHNT and CDR2 YYREEE (reference sequence).

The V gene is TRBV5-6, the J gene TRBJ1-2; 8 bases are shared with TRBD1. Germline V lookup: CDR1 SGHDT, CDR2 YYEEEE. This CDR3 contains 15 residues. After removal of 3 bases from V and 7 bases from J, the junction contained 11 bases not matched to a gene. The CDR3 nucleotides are TGTGCCAGCAGCTCGACGGACAGGGAGGGGGGTGGCTACACCTTC. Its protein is CASSSTDREGGGYTF.

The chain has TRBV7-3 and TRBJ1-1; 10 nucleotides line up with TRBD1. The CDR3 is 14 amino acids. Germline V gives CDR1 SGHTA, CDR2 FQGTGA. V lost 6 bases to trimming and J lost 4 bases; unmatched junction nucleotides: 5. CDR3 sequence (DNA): TGTGCCAGCAGGTCGGGACAGGGGACCACTGAAGCTTTCTTT. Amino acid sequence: CASRSGQGTTEAFF.

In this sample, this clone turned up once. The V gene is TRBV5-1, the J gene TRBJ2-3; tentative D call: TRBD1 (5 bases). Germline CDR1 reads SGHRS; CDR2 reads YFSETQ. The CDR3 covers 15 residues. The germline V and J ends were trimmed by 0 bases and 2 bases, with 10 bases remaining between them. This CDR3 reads CASSLGDSNTDTQYF. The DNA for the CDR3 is TGCGCCAGCAGCTTGGGCGACAGCAACACAGATACGCAGTATTTT.

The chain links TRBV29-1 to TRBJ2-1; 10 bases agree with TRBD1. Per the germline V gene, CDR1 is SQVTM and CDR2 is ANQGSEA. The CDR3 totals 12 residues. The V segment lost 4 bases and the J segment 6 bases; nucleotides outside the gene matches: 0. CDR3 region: CSVGTGGNEQFF. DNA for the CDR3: TGCAGCGTTGGGACAGGGGGCAATGAGCAGTTCTTC.

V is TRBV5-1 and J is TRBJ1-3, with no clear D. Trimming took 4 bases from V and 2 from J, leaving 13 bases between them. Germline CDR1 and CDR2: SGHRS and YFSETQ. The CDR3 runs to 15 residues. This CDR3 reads CASSPGPGTGNTIYF. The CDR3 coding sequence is TGCGCCAGCAGCCCTGGGCCGGGGACTGGAAACACCATATATTTT.

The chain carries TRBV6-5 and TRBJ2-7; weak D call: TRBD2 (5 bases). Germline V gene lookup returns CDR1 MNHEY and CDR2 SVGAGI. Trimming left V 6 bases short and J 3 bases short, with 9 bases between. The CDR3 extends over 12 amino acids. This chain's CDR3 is CASSRTHYEQYF. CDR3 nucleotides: TGTGCCAGCAGCCGGACTCACTACGAGCAGTACTTC.

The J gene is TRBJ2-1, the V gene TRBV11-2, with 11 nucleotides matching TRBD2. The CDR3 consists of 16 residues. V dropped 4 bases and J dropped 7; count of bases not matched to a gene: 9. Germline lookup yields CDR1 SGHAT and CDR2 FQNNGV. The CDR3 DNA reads TGTGCCAGCAGCTCCCTCCCACTAGCGGGAGAGAATGAGCAGTTCTTC. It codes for CASSSLPLAGENEQFF.

In DNA form, the CDR3 reads TGTGCCAGCAGCTTAGCGTTCCTAGCGGGAGACAATGAGCAGTTCTTC. This encodes CASSLAFLAGDNEQFF. This chain connects TRBV7-6 to TRBJ2-1, with 10 bases identical to TRBD2. The CDR3 has 16 residues. J gave up 5 bases and V 0 bases, and 4 bases lay outside the gene matches. Germline loops: CDR1 SGHVS, CDR2 FNYEAQ. Drawing the rest from reference TRBV7-6 and TRBJ2-1, the complete variable domain is GAGVSQSPRYKVTKRGQDVALRCDPISGHVSLYWYRQALGQGPEFLTYFNYEAQQDKSGLPNDRFSAERPEGSISTLTIQRTEQRDSAMYRCASSLAFLAGDNEQFFGPGTRLTVL.

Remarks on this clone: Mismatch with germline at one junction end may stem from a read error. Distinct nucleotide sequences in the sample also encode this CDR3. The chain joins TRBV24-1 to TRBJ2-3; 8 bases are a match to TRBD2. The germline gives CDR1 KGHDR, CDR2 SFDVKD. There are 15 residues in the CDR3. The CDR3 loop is CATSDFSGGTDTQYF. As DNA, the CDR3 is TGTGCTACCAGTGATTTTAGCGGGGGCACAGATACGCAGTATTTT.

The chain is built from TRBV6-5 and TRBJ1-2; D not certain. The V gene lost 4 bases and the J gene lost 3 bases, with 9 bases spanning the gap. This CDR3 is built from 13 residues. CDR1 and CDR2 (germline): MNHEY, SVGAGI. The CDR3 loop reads CASSSEWHYGYTF. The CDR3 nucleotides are TGTGCCAGCAGTTCCGAATGGCACTATGGCTACACCTTC.

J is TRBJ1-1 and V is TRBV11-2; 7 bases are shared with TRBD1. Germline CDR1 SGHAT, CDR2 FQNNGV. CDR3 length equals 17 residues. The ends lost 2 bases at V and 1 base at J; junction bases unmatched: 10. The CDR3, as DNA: TGTGCCAGCAGCTTACTCGGACAGGCTTTTGCGAACACTGAAGCTTTCTTT. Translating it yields CASSLLGQAFANTEAFF.

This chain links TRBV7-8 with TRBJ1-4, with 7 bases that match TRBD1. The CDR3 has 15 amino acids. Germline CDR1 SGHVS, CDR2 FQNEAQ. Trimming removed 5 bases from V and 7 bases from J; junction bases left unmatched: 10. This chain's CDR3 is CASSPRDRVGEKLFF. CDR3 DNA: TGTGCCAGCAGCCCACGCGACAGGGTGGGTGAAAAACTGTTTTTT.

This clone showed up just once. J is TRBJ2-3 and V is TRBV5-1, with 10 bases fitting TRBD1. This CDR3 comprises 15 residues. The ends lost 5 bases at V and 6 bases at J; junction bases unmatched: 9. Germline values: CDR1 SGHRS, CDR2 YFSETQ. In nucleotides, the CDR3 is TGCGCCAGCAGAGAGGGGGCGGGACAGGGGGATACGCAGTATTTT. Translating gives CASREGAGQGDTQYF.

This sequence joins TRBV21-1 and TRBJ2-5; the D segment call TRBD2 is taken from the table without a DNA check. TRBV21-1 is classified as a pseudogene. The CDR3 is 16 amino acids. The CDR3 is CASELPIAGCSETQYF. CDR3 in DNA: TGTGCCAGCGAATTGCCAATAGCGGGATGTTCAGAGACCCAGTACTTC.

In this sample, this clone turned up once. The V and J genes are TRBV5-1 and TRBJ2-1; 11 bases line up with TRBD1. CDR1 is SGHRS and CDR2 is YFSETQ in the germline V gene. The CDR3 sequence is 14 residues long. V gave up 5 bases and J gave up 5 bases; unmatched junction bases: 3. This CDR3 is CASRDRGPDNEQFF. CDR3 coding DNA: TGCGCCAGCAGGGACAGGGGGCCGGACAATGAGCAGTTCTTC.

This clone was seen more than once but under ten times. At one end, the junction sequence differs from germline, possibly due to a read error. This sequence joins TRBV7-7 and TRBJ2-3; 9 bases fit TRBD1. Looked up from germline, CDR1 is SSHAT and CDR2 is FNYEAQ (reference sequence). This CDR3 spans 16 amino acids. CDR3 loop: CASSPSAGQGFDTQYF. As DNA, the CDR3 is TGTGCTAGCAGCCCCAGTGCGGGACAGGGATTTGATACGCAGTATTTT.

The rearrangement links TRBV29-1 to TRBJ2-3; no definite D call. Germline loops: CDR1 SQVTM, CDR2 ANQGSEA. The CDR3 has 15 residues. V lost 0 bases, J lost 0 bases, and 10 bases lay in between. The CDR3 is CSVEDRGGSTDTQYF. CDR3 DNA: TGCAGCGTTGAAGATCGAGGCGGTAGCACAGATACGCAGTATTTT.

The CDR3 sequence is CASSAGQGHTDTQYF. CDR3 coding DNA: TGTGCCAGCAGTGCGGGACAGGGGCACACAGATACGCAGTATTTT. The genes are TRBV28 and TRBJ2-3, with 10 bases matching TRBD1. Germline V gives CDR1 MDHEN, CDR2 SYDVKM. J lost 2 bases, V lost 5 bases, and 4 bases had no gene match. The CDR3 covers 15 residues.

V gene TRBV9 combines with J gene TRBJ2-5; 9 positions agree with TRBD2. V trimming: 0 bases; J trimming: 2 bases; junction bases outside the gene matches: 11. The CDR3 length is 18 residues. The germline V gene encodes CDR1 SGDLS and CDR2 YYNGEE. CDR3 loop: CASSVAIGGRATQETQYF. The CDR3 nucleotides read TGTGCCAGCAGCGTAGCGATCGGCGGGAGGGCAACGCAAGAGACCCAGTACTTC.

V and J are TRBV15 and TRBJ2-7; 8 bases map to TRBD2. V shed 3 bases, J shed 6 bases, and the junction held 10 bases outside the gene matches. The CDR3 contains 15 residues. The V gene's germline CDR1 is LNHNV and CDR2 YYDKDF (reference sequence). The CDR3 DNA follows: TGTGCCACCAGCAGCGAGACGGGACTAGGGCGCGAGCAGTACTTC. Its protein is CATSSETGLGREQYF.

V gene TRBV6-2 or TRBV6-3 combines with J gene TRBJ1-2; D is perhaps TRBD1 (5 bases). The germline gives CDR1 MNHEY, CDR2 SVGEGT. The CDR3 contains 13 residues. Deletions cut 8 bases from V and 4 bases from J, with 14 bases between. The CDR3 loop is CASGSDSRYGYTF. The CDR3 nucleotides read TGTGCCAGCGGTTCCGACAGCCGCTATGGCTACACCTTC.

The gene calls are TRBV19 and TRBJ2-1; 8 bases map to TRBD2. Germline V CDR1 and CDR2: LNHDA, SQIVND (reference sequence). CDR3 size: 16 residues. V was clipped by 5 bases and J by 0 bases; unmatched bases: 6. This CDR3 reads CASSVELADSYNEQFF. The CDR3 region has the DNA TGTGCCAGTAGTGTGGAACTAGCGGACTCCTACAATGAGCAGTTCTTC. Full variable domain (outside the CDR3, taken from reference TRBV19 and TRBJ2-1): DGGITQSPKYLFRKEGQNVTLSCEQNLNHDAMYWYRQDPGQGLRLIYYSQIVNDFQKGDIAEGYSVSREKKESFPLTVTSAQKNPTAFYLCASSVELADSYNEQFFGPGTRLTVL.

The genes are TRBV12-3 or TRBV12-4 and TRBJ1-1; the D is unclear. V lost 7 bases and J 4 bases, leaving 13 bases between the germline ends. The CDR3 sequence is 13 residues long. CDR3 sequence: CASTVRETTEAFF. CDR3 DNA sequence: TGTGCCAGCACGGTTCGGGAGACCACTGAAGCTTTCTTT.

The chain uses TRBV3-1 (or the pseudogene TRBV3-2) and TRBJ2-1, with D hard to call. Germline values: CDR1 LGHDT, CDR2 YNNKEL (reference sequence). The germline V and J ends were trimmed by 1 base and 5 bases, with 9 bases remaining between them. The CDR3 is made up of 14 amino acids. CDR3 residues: CASSQGARNNEQFF. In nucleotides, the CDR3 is TGTGCCAGCAGCCAAGGGGCTCGGAACAATGAGCAGTTCTTC.

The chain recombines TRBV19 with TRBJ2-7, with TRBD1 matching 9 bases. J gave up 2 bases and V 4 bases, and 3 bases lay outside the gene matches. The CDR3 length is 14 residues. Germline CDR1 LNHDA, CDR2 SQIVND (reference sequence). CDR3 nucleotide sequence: TGTGCCAGTAGTAGGACAGGGGCCGCCTACGAGCAGTACTTC. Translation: CASSRTGAAYEQYF.

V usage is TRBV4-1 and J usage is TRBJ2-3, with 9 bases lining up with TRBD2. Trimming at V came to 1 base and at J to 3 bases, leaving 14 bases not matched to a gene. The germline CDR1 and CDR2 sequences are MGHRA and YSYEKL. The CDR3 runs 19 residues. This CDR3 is CASSQGLAVLPRGTDTQYF. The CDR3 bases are TGCGCCAGCAGCCAAGGACTAGCGGTACTCCCGAGGGGGACAGATACGCAGTATTTT.

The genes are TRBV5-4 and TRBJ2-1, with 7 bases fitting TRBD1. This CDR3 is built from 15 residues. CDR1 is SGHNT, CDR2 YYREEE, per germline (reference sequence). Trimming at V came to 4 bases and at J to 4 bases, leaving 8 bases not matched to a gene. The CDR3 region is CASSTPTGNYNEQFF. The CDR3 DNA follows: TGTGCCAGCAGCACGCCGACAGGGAATTACAATGAGCAGTTCTTC. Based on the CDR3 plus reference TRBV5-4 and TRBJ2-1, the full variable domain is ETGVTQSPTHLIKTRGQQVTLRCSSQSGHNTVSWYQQALGQGPQFIFQYYREEENGRGNFPPRFSGLQFPNYSSELNVNALELDDSALYLCASSTPTGNYNEQFFGPGTRLTVL.